Listed below are T cell receptor beta chains from one sample, sequenced in a study of Ad26.COV2.S vaccination and SARS-CoV-2 variants. Sequencing was performed with immunoSEQ multiplex PCR; in TCRdb, only in-frame clones are kept and a portion is missing. Of about 400,000 clones in the sample, roughly 85% are singletons; the top ten hold 7.4%. Here the sequenced sample was peripheral blood, taken in a trial of Ad26.COV2.S vaccine versus placebo. These receptors came from a person between 18 and 60 years old who received the Ad26.COV2.S COVID-19 vaccine or a placebo. CDR3s include the opening cysteine and the closing phenylalanine or tryptophan. D genes are given only for firm matches. Clone size, where shown, is once, few, many, or a class for clones that have expanded.

>14|TRBV24-1|NA|TRBD1|TRBJ2-2
CATTGTGRTGELFF
TGTGCCACCACCGGGACAGGGCGCACCGGGGAGCTGTTTTTT
>17|TRBV14|NA|TRBD1|TRBJ1-1
CASSQAYAGQGRTEAFF
TGTGCCAGCAGCCAAGCCTACGCCGGACAGGGCCGGACTGAAGCTTTCTTT
>15|TRBV27|NA|TRBD1|TRBJ2-7
CASSSRDRGSYEQYF
TGTGCCAGCAGTTCCCGGGACAGGGGCTCCTACGAGCAGTACTTC
>11|TRBV19|NA|NA|TRBJ1-2
CASSIAGGYTF
TGTGCCAGTAGTATAGCTGGTGGCTACACCTTC
>16|TRBV19|NA|TRBD1|TRBJ2-3
CASSSFEDRGTDTQYF
TGTGCCAGTAGTTCCTTCGAGGACAGGGGCACAGATACGCAGTATTTT
>11|TRBV7-9|NA|NA|TRBJ1-1
CASRLGTEAFF
TGTGCCAGCAGGCTAGGCACTGAAGCTTTCTTT
>14|TRBV30|NA|NA|TRBJ1-2
CAWRPLMRDYGYTF
TGTGCCTGGAGGCCCCTTATGAGGGACTATGGCTACACCTTC
>16|TRBV3-1/TRBV3-2|NA|NA|TRBJ1-2
CASSQDLGHPSHGYTF
TGTGCCAGCAGCCAAGATCTGGGGCACCCGAGCCATGGCTACACCTTC
>17|TRBV7-9|few|TRBD2|TRBJ2-2
CASMGLAGGQHTGELFF
TGTGCCAGCATGGGACTAGCGGGAGGGCAGCACACCGGGGAGCTGTTTTTT
>16|TRBV25-1|NA|NA|TRBJ1-3
CASSDNIRDPWNTIYF
TGTGCCAGCAGTGATAATATCCGGGACCCGTGGAACACCATATATTTT
>11|TRBV20-1|once|NA|TRBJ2-3
CSGTNTDTQYF
TGCAGTGGAACGAACACAGATACGCAGTATTTT
>15|TRBV4-3|NA|TRBD1|TRBJ1-2
CASSQDRRGDHGYTF
TGCGCCAGCAGCCAAGACCGCAGGGGGGATCATGGCTACACCTTC
>14|TRBV4-1|NA|NA|TRBJ2-7
CASSQDWRVREQYF
TGCGCCAGCAGCCAAGATTGGAGGGTGAGGGAGCAGTACTTC
>19|TRBV5-1|once|NA|TRBJ1-1
CASSLVFEPKRGVNTEAFF
TGCGCCAGCAGCTTGGTTTTCGAGCCGAAAAGGGGGGTGAACACTGAAGCTTTCTTT
>14|TRBV7-2|NA|NA|TRBJ2-2
CASSLTETAGELFF
TGTGCCAGCAGTCTGACGGAGACGGCCGGGGAGCTGTTTTTT
>15|TRBV15|NA|NA|TRBJ2-5
CATSRDTPVLDTQYF
TGTGCCACCAGCAGAGATACCCCCGTTTTGGATACCCAGTACTTC
>18|TRBV5-6|NA|NA|TRBJ2-6
CASSRPGTVPIGANVLTF
TGTGCCAGCAGCCGCCCCGGGACGGTGCCCATCGGGGCCAACGTCCTGACTTTC
>14|TRBV3-1/TRBV3-2|NA|NA|TRBJ2-7
CASSQNIGPYEQYF
TGTGCCAGCAGCCAAAATATTGGACCCTACGAGCAGTACTTC
>15|TRBV7-3|NA|TRBD2|TRBJ2-3
CASSQGGTSLDTQYF
TGTGCCAGCAGCCAAGGGGGGACTAGCCTGGATACGCAGTATTTT
>16|TRBV10-3|NA|NA|TRBJ1-2
CATGQSGPLGNHGYTF
TGTGCCACCGGGCAGAGCGGACCCCTAGGAAATCATGGCTACACCTTC
>13|TRBV10-1|NA|NA|TRBJ1-6
CASGGKRNSPLHF
TGCGCCAGCGGAGGCAAGAGGAATTCACCCCTCCACTTT
>14|TRBV5-1|NA|NA|TRBJ2-1
CASSPLSSYNEQFF
TGCGCCAGCAGCCCGCTCAGCTCCTACAATGAGCAGTTCTTC
>15|TRBV3-1/TRBV3-2|NA|NA|TRBJ1-1
CASSQGVRGNTEAFF
TGTGCCAGCAGCCAAGGGGTACGGGGGAACACTGAAGCTTTCTTT
>16|TRBV4-1|NA|TRBD1|TRBJ1-1
CASSQDPRTGGTEAFF
TGCGCCAGCAGCCAAGATCCCCGGACAGGGGGGACTGAAGCTTTCTTT
>13|TRBV5-4|few|NA|TRBJ2-7
CASSLGGLYEQYF
TGTGCCAGCAGCTTAGGGGGACTATACGAGCAGTACTTC
>15|TRBV5-4|NA|NA|TRBJ1-4
CASSPGRHANEKLFF
TGTGCCAGCAGCCCTGGTCGGCATGCTAATGAAAAACTGTTTTTT
>15|TRBV4-1|once|NA|TRBJ1-3
CASSHLGLIRNTIYF
TGCGCCAGCAGCCACCTGGGTCTGATAAGAAACACCATATATTTT
>15|TRBV24-1|NA|TRBD2|TRBJ2-1
CATVSGTSGYNEQFF
TGTGCCACCGTCTCCGGGACTAGCGGTTACAATGAGCAGTTCTTC
>11|TRBV6-4|once|NA|TRBJ2-5
CASSDQETQYF
TGTGCCAGCAGTGACCAAGAGACCCAGTACTTC
>13|TRBV5-1|NA|NA|TRBJ2-1
CASSVREYNEQFF
TGCGCCAGCAGCGTTCGAGAATACAATGAGCAGTTCTTC
>17|TRBV7-9|once|NA|TRBJ1-6
CASSLGGRKTYNSPLHF
TGTGCCAGCAGCTTAGGGGGCCGCAAGACCTATAATTCACCCCTCCACTTT
>17|TRBV18|NA|TRBD1|TRBJ2-3
CASSPRRGTGAGDKQYF
TGTGCCAGCTCACCTCGGCGCGGGACAGGGGCCGGAGATAAGCAGTATTTT
>12|TRBV12-3/TRBV12-4|NA|NA|TRBJ2-3
CASRTGRDTQYF
TGTGCCAGCAGGACAGGGAGGGATACGCAGTATTTT
>16|TRBV5-1|NA|NA|TRBJ2-7
CASSLGQDSFSYEQYF
TGCGCCAGCAGCTTGGGACAGGACAGCTTCTCCTACGAGCAGTACTTC
>17|TRBV7-9|NA|TRBD2|TRBJ2-3
CASSLGWSSGGADTQYF
TGTGCCAGCAGCTTAGGCTGGTCTAGCGGGGGGGCAGATACGCAGTATTTT
>15|TRBV21-1|NA|NA|TRBJ2-7
CASSKLTTNPYEQYF
TGTGCCAGCAGCAAATTAACAACTAATCCCTACGAGCAGTACTTC
>13|TRBV25-1|NA|NA|TRBJ2-5
CASNRDGYETQYF
TGTGCCAGCAACAGGGACGGGTACGAGACCCAGTACTTC
>13|TRBV6-5|NA|NA|TRBJ2-1
CASSSTLGVEQFF
TGTGCCAGCAGTTCCACCCTAGGAGTCGAGCAGTTCTTC
>15|TRBV18|NA|NA|TRBJ1-1
CASSPQGSRNTEAFF
TGTGCCAGCTCACCACAGGGAAGTCGGAACACTGAAGCTTTCTTT
>13|TRBV2|NA|NA|TRBJ2-5
CASSEGRRATQYF
TGTGCCAGCAGTGAAGGACGGAGGGCCACCCAGTACTTC
>14|TRBV7-6|many|NA|TRBJ2-3
CASSSRRASDTQYF
TGTGCCAGCAGCTCGCGGAGGGCCAGCGATACGCAGTATTTT
>17|TRBV27|NA|NA|TRBJ1-5
CASSPGTGLYSNQPQHF
TGTGCCAGCAGTCCCGGGACGGGACTTTATAGCAATCAGCCCCAGCATTTT
>14|TRBV5-6|NA|NA|TRBJ1-4
CASSPRARSEKLFF
TGTGCCAGCAGCCCACGGGCCCGAAGCGAAAAACTGTTTTTT
>14|TRBV18|few|NA|TRBJ1-1
CASSPVQSNTEAFF
TGTGCCAGCTCACCCGTCCAATCGAACACTGAAGCTTTCTTT
>19|TRBV23-1|NA|NA|TRBJ2-3
CASSQSAHRAARGTDTQYF
TGCGCCAGCAGTCAATCTGCCCACAGGGCCGCACGGGGCACAGATACGCAGTATTTT
>13|TRBV30|NA|NA|TRBJ2-7
CAWSPGHIYEQYF
TGTGCCTGGTCACCGGGACATATCTACGAGCAGTACTTC
>15|TRBV29-1|once|NA|TRBJ2-2
CTNPKRGSNTGELFF
TGCACCAACCCGAAAAGGGGATCGAACACCGGGGAGCTGTTTTTT
>13|TRBV9|NA|NA|TRBJ2-1
CASNTPLTGVQFF
TGTGCCAGCAACACCCCGTTAACCGGCGTGCAGTTCTTC
>19|TRBV21-1|NA|NA|TRBJ1-5
CANEKQGRRHSYSNQPQHF
TGTGCCAACGAGAAACAGGGCAGGAGACACTCCTATTCCAATCAGCCCCAGCATTTT
>13|TRBV30|NA|NA|TRBJ1-6
CAWNGYGNSPLHF
TGTGCCTGGAACGGGTATGGGAATTCACCCCTCCACTTT
>16|TRBV9|many|TRBD2|TRBJ2-1
CASSFLAGGNYNEQFF
TGTGCCAGCAGCTTCTTAGCGGGAGGCAACTACAATGAGCAGTTCTTC
>14|TRBV27|NA|TRBD2|TRBJ2-3
CASSFNAGEDTQYF
TGTGCCAGCAGTTTTAATGCGGGAGAGGATACGCAGTATTTT
>13|TRBV3-1/TRBV3-2|NA|NA|TRBJ1-2
CASSQYGRSAYTF
TGTGCCAGCAGCCAATACGGCAGATCAGCCTACACCTTC
>13|TRBV7-9|NA|NA|TRBJ1-2
CASSSRPFYGYTF
TGTGCCAGCAGCTCCCGTCCTTTCTATGGCTACACCTTC
>15|TRBV9|NA|NA|TRBJ2-1
CASSVDLGGYNEQFF
TGTGCCAGCAGCGTAGATTTGGGGGGCTACAATGAGCAGTTCTTC
>14|TRBV7-9|NA|TRBD1|TRBJ2-7
CASSRRDRTYEQYF
TGTGCCAGCAGCCGCCGGGACAGAACCTACGAGCAGTACTTC
>13|TRBV5-1|NA|NA|TRBJ1-2
CASSLTLNYGYTF
TGCGCCAGCAGCTTGACATTGAACTATGGCTACACCTTC